These T cell receptor beta chains were read from a single sample in a study of cytomegalovirus exposure and HLA in healthy donors. Generated by immunoSEQ multiplex PCR, the TCRdb table keeps only in-frame clones and is missing some. Found here are about 170,000 clones, approximately 76% of them singletons; the top ten hold 2% to 2.5%. The sequenced material came from PBMCs. The receptors derive from a female donor in good health and CMV-seronegative. CDR3s include the opening cysteine and the closing phenylalanine or tryptophan. D genes are given only for firm matches. Size is omitted from some rows. Given values are once, few, many or a class for expanded clones.

clone size: once; J gene: TRBJ1-2; D gene: TRBD1; V gene: TRBV18; CDR3 DNA: TGTGCCAGCTCACGACAGGGGGGTGGCTACACCTTC; CDR3 protein: CASSRQGGGYTF
clone size: NA; J gene: TRBJ1-5; D gene: NA; V gene: TRBV2; CDR3 DNA: TGTGCCAGCCTCGGGACTTCCAATCAGCCCCAGCATTTT; CDR3 protein: CASLGTSNQPQHF
clone size: once; J gene: TRBJ1-2; D gene: NA; V gene: TRBV30; CDR3 DNA: TGTGCCTGGAGTGTGGCCAGAGGGTATGGCTACACCTTC; CDR3 protein: CAWSVARGYGYTF
clone size: few; J gene: TRBJ1-1; D gene: NA; V gene: TRBV4-1; CDR3 DNA: TGCGCCAGCAGCCAAGATCGGAGGGCGTTGAACACTGAAGCTTTCTTT; CDR3 protein: CASSQDRRALNTEAFF
clone size: NA; J gene: TRBJ2-2; D gene: NA; V gene: TRBV19; CDR3 DNA: TGTGCCAGTAGTATAGAGACCGCCTTAGGGGACACCGGGGAGCTGTTTTTT; CDR3 protein: CASSIETALGDTGELFF
clone size: NA; J gene: TRBJ1-1; D gene: TRBD1; V gene: TRBV5-4; CDR3 DNA: TGTGCCAGCAGACGTGACAGGGCCACTGAAGCTTTCTTT; CDR3 protein: CASRRDRATEAFF
clone size: NA; J gene: TRBJ2-1; D gene: TRBD1; V gene: TRBV18; CDR3 DNA: TGTGCCAGCTCGGCGTGGCAGGGGGCAAGGAATGAGCAGTTCTTC; CDR3 protein: CASSAWQGARNEQFF
clone size: NA; J gene: TRBJ1-3; D gene: NA; V gene: TRBV5-4; CDR3 DNA: TGTGCCAGCAGCTGGCTGGTGGGAAACACCATATATTTT; CDR3 protein: CASSWLVGNTIYF
clone size: NA; J gene: TRBJ2-5; D gene: TRBD1; V gene: TRBV10-3; CDR3 DNA: TGTGCCACAGGACAGGCCGGGGAGACCCAGTACTTC; CDR3 protein: CATGQAGETQYF
clone size: few; J gene: TRBJ1-2; D gene: NA; V gene: TRBV4-1; CDR3 DNA: TGCGCCAGCAGCCAAGTTACCTATAACTATGGCTACACCTTC; CDR3 protein: CASSQVTYNYGYTF
clone size: few; J gene: TRBJ2-3; D gene: NA; V gene: TRBV5-1; CDR3 DNA: TGCGCCAGCAGACAGGACAGCACAGATACGCAGTATTTT; CDR3 protein: CASRQDSTDTQYF
clone size: once; J gene: TRBJ1-1; D gene: NA; V gene: TRBV10-1; CDR3 DNA: TGCGCCAGCAGTGAGTCAGGGAGGACCACTGAAGCTTTCTTT; CDR3 protein: CASSESGRTTEAFF
clone size: NA; J gene: TRBJ1-3; D gene: NA; V gene: TRBV5-1; CDR3 DNA: TGCGCCAGCCGAAGCGTCCCTTCTGGAAACACCATATATTTT; CDR3 protein: CASRSVPSGNTIYF
clone size: few; J gene: TRBJ1-1; D gene: TRBD1; V gene: TRBV19; CDR3 DNA: TGTGCCAGTAGTATAGATTGGACAGGGGGAAACACTGAAGCTTTCTTT; CDR3 protein: CASSIDWTGGNTEAFF